Sequencing of this T cell receptor (beta chain) was carried out in a study of cytomegalovirus exposure and HLA in healthy donors. Study-wide results and caveats: For cytomegalovirus status, the classifier reportedly gave diagnoses with high specificity and sensitivity. Several V segments, TRBV6-2 and TRBV6-3 among them, could not be told apart and were dropped.

A note on this clone: Its target is unknown.

The CDR3 is 13 amino acids. V lost 2 bases to trimming and J lost 4 bases, with 8 bases between them. Germline assignment: CDR1 LNHDA and CDR2 SQIVND (reference sequence). Healthy donors of bone marrow made up the group. The PCR used 60 Vbeta and 13 Jbeta primers. Libraries were prepared by immunoSEQ multiplex PCR; TCRdb keeps only in-frame clonotypes and omits some of them. The data hold 110,000 to 150,000 clones, with roughly 79% observed a single time. The chain is built from TRBV19 and TRBJ1-1; unclear D gene. The source of this sequence is a woman aged 25 to 45 in good health and CMV-seronegative. Sequenced: PBMCs. DNA of the CDR3: TGTGCCAGTAGTATAAAGTCCGGCACTGAAGCTTTCTTT. As protein: CASSIKSGTEAFF.